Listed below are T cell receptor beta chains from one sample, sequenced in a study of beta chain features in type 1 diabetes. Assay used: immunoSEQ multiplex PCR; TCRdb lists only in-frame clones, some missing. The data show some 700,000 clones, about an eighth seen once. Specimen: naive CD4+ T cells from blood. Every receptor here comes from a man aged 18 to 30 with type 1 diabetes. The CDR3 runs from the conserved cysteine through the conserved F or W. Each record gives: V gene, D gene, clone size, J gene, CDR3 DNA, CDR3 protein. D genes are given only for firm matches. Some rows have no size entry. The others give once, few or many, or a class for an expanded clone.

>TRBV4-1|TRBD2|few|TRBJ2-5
TGCGCCAGCAGCCGCGGGGGGGAAGAGACCCAGTACTTC
CASSRGGEETQYF
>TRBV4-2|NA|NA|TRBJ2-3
TGTGCCAGCAGCCAAGATTCGGGAATTCCGGCGGCAGATACGCAGTATTTT
CASSQDSGIPAADTQYF
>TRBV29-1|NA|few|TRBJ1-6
TGCAGCCCCTCCGCCTTCACAAGCTCCTATAATTCACCCCTCCACTTT
CSPSAFTSSYNSPLHF
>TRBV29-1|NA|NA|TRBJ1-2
TGCAGCGTAGAAAGGTCGGGGGCTGGTGGCTACACCTTC
CSVERSGAGGYTF
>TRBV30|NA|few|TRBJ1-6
TGTGCCTGGAGTTATGGGGATGATAGAAGTGACCACTTT
CAWSYGDDRSDHF
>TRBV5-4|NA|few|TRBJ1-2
TGTGCCAGCAGGAGACAGGCCCTCCCTTACACCTTC
CASRRQALPYTF
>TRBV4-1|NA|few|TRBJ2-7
TGCGCCAGCAGCCAAGGAAGCAGGCGTAGCTCCTACGAGCAGTACTTC
CASSQGSRRSSYEQYF
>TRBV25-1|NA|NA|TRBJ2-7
TGTGCCTGTCGACCCTCCTGGGGCTCCTACGAGCAGTACTTC
CACRPSWGSYEQYF
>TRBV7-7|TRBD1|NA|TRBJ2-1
TGTGCCAGCAGCTCCGGGACAGGACTTTACAATGAGCAGTTCTTC
CASSSGTGLYNEQFF
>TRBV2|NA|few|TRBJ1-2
TGTGCCAGCAGTGAAGGAGCCTACACCTTC
CASSEGAYTF
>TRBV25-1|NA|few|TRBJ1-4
TGTGCCAGCACAGCAGGTGGGGGCGAGTCTGAAAAACTGTTTTTT
CASTAGGGESEKLFF
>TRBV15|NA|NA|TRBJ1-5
TGTACCACCAGCAGCTCCGGCGGGGGATATAGCAATCAGCCCCAGCATTTT
CTTSSSGGGYSNQPQHF
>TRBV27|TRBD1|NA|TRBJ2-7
TGTGCCAGCAGTCCAGAGACAGGGTTGGACTACGAGCAGTACTTC
CASSPETGLDYEQYF
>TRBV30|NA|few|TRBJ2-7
TGTGCCTGGGGCAGGTCCTACGAGCAGTACTTC
CAWGRSYEQYF
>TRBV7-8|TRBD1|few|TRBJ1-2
TGTGCCAGCAGCCGACAGGGTCGGTATGGCTACACCTTC
CASSRQGRYGYTF
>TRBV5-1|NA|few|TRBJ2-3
TGCGCCAGCAGCCCCTTCGGTCCCGGCGCCGGGGACACAGATACGCAGTATTTT
CASSPFGPGAGDTDTQYF
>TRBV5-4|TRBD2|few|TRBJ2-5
TGTGCCAGCAGCTTGGCCGGTCGGGGGGGCCAGGAGACCCAGTACTTC
CASSLAGRGGQETQYF
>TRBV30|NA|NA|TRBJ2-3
TGTGCCTGGAGCGTGGACTTATTGAGCACAGATACGCAGTATTTT
CAWSVDLLSTDTQYF
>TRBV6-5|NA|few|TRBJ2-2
TGTGCCAGCACCCACAGAGACACGAACACCGGGGAGCTGTTTTTT
CASTHRDTNTGELFF
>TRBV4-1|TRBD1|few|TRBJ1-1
TGCGCCAGCAGCCAAGCGGGGGACAGGGTGAACACTGAAGCTTTCTTT
CASSQAGDRVNTEAFF
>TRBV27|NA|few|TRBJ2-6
TGTGCCAGCACCACCCGACGGGTCTCTGGGGCCAACGTCCTGACTTTC
CASTTRRVSGANVLTF
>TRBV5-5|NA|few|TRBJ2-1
TGTGCCAGCAGCTTGTGGCACAACAATGAGCAGTTCTTC
CASSLWHNNEQFF
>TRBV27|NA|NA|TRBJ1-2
TGTGCCAGCAGAGGGGGGTATGGCTACACCTTC
CASRGGYGYTF
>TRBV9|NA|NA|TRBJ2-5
TGTGCCAGCAGCGGTTCAGCACTACAAGAGACCCAGTACTTC
CASSGSALQETQYF
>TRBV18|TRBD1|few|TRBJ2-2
TGTGCCAGCTCAACCGGGACAGGGGCGAACACCGGGGAGCTGTTTTTT
CASSTGTGANTGELFF
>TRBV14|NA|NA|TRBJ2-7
TGTGCCAGCAGGCAATCAGGGGTATCCTCCTACGAGCAGTACTTC
CASRQSGVSSYEQYF
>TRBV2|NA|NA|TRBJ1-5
TGTGCCGGCTCCGGGGAAGGAGGGTTACAGCATTTT
CAGSGEGGLQHF
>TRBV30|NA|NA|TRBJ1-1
TGTGCCTGGAGTGTCGGCAGCCCCACTGAAGCTTTCTTT
CAWSVGSPTEAFF
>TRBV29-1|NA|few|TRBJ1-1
TGCAGCGTTGGCCCGTCGTACGGCACTGAAGCTTTCTTT
CSVGPSYGTEAFF
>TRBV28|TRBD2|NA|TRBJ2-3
TGTGCCAGCAGTCCAGCGGGAGGCCCCCCAGATACGCAGTATTTT
CASSPAGGPPDTQYF
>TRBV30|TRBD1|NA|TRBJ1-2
TGTGCCTCATCCGGACAGGCTTCGGATGGCTACACCTTC
CASSGQASDGYTF
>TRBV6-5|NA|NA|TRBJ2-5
TGTGCCAGCAGGGCCGGGGTGGCCCAGTACTTC
CASRAGVAQYF
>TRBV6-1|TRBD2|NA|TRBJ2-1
TGTGCCAGCAGGGAACTAGCGGGGGAACACAATGAGCAGTTCTTC
CASRELAGEHNEQFF
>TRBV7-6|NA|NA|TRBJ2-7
TGTGCCAGCAGCTTAGGTCACGACCAGGCCTACGAGCAGTACTTC
CASSLGHDQAYEQYF
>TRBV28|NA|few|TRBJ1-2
TGTGCCAGCAGTTCAACAGGGTTTGGCTACACCTTC
CASSSTGFGYTF
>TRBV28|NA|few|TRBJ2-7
TGTGCCAGCAGCCTTGGATCGTCCCTCTCCGACGAGCAGTACTTC
CASSLGSSLSDEQYF
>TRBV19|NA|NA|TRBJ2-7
TGTGCCACTAAACAGGGCAACGAAAACGAGCAGTACTTC
CATKQGNENEQYF
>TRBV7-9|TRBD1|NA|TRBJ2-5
TGTGCCAGCAGCTTCGGGACAGGGACAGGAGAGACCCAGTACTTC
CASSFGTGTGETQYF
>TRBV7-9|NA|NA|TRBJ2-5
TGTGCCAGCACGGGGATCCCCCAAGAGACCCAGTACTTC
CASTGIPQETQYF
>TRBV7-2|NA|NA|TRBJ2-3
TGTGCCAGCAGCTTAGGGGGCGCAGATACGCAGTATTTT
CASSLGGADTQYF